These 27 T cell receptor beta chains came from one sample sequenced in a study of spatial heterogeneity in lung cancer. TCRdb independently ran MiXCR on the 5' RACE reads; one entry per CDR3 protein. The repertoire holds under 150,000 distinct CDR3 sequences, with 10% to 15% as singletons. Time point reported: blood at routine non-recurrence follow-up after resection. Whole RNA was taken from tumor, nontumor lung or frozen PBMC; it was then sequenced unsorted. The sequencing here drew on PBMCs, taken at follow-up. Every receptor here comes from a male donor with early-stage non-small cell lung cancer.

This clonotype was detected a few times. DNA of the CDR3: TGCGCCAGCAGCTTGGCACATAGGACAGTACTTACCTACGAGCAGTACTTC. It codes for CASSLAHRTVLTYEQYF. The chain links TRBV5-1 to TRBJ2-7; D might be TRBD1 (6 bases). CDR3 size: 17 residues. Trimming shortened V by 0 bases and J by 2 bases, and 18 bases separated the two germline ends. Looked up from germline, CDR1 is SGHRS and CDR2 is YFSETQ.

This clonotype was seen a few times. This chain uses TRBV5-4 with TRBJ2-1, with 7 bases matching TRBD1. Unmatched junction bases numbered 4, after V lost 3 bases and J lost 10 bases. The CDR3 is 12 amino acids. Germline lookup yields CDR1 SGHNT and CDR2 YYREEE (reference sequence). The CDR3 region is CASSSTTGEQFF. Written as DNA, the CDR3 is TGTGCCAGCAGCTCGACGACAGGGGAGCAGTTCTTC.

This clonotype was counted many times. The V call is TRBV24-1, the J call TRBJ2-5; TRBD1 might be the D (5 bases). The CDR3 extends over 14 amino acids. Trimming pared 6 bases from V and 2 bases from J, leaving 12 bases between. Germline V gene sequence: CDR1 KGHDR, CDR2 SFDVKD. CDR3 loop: CATSPSGIQETQYF. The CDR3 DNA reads TGTGCCACCAGTCCCTCAGGGATTCAAGAGACCCAGTACTTC.

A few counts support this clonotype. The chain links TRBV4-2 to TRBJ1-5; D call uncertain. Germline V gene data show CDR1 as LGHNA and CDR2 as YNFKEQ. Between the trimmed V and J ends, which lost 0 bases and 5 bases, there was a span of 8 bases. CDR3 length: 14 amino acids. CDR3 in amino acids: CASSQEFLHQPQHF. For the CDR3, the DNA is TGTGCCAGCAGCCAAGAATTCCTGCATCAGCCCCAGCATTTT.

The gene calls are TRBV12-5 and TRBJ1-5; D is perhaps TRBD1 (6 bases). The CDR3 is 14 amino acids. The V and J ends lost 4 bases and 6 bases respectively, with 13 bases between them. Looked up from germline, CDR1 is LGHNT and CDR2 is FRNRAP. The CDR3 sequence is CASGSLGAAQPQHF. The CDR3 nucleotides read TGTGCTAGTGGTTCCCTGGGGGCCGCTCAGCCCCAGCATTTT.

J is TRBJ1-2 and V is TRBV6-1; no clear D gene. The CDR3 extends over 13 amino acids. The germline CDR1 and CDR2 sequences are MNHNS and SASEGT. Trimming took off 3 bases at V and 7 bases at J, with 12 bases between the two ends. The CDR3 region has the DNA TGTGCCAGCAGTGACTTACAGTTTGCTGGCTACACCTTC. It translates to CASSDLQFAGYTF.

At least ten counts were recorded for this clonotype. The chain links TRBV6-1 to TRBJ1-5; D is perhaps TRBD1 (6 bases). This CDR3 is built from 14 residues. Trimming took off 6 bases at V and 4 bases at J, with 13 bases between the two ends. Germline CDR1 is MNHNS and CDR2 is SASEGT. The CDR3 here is CASRVGGDNQPQHF. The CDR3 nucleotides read TGTGCCAGCAGGGTGGGGGGCGATAATCAGCCCCAGCATTTT.

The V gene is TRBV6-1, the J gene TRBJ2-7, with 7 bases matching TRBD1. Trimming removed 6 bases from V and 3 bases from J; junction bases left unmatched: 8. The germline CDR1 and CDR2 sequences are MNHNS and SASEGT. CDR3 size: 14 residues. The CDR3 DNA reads TGTGCCAGCAGATCCCCGGGACAGTACTACGAGCAGTACTTC. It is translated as CASRSPGQYYEQYF.

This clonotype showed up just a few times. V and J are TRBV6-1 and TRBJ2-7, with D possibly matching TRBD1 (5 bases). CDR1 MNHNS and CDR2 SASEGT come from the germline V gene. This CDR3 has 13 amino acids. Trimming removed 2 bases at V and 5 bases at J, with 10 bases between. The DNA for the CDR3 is TGTGCCAGCAGTGAATCAGGGTTGGACGAGCAGTACTTC. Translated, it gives CASSESGLDEQYF.

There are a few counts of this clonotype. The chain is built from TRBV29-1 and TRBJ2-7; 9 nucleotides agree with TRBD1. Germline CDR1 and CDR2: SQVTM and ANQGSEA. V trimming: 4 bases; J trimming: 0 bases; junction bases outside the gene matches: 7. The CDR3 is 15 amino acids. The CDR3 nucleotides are TGCAGCGTTGTGGGGACAGGGCCTTCCTCCTACGAGCAGTACTTC. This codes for CSVVGTGPSSYEQYF.

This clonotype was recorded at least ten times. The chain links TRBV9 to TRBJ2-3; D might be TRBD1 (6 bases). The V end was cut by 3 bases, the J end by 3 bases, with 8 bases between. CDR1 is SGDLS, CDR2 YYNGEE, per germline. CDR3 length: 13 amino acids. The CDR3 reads CASSEGGTDTQYF. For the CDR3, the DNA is TGTGCCAGCAGCGAAGGGGGAACAGATACGCAGTATTTT.

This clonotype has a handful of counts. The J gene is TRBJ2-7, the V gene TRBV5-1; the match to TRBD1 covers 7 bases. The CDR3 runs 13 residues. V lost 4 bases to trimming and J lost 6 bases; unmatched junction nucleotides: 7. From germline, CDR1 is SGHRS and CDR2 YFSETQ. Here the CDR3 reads CASSRGPSGEQYF. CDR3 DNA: TGCGCCAGCAGCAGGGGGCCCTCAGGCGAGCAGTACTTC.

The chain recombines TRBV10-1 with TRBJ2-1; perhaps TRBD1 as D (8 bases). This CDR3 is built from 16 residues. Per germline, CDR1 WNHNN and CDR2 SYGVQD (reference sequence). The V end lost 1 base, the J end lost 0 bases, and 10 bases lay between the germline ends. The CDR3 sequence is CASSEYRGGSYNEQFF. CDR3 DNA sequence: TGCGCCAGCAGTGAGTACAGGGGGGGCTCCTACAATGAGCAGTTCTTC.

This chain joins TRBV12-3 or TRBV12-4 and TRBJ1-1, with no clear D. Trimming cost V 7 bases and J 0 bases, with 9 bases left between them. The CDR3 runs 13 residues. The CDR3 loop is CASTHGLNTEAFF. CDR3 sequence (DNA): TGTGCCAGCACCCACGGGTTGAACACTGAAGCTTTCTTT.

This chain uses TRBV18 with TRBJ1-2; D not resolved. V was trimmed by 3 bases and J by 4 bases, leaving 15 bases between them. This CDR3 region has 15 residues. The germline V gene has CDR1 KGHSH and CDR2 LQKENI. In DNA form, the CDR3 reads TGTGCCAGCTCACCCCAAAAGGAGCCTGCCTATGGCTACACCTTC. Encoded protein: CASSPQKEPAYGYTF.

CDR3 DNA: TGTGCCAGCAGCCTCCTGACAGGAGCAAATCAGCCCCAGCATTTT. It yields the protein CASSLLTGANQPQHF. This chain joins TRBV6-2 or TRBV6-3 and TRBJ1-5; D possibly corresponds to TRBD1 (6 bases). CDR3 length equals 15 residues. V lost 6 bases to trimming and J lost 4 bases, with 16 bases between them. From germline, CDR1 is MNHEY and CDR2 SVGEGT.

CDR3 in amino acids: CASKIETQYF. The CDR3 DNA follows: TGTGCCAGCAAGATCGAGACCCAGTACTTC. The chain has TRBV2 and TRBJ2-5, with D unclear. Trimming took off 7 bases at V and 5 bases at J, with 5 bases between the two ends. The germline V gene encodes CDR1 SNHLY and CDR2 FYNNEI. The CDR3 is 10 amino acids.

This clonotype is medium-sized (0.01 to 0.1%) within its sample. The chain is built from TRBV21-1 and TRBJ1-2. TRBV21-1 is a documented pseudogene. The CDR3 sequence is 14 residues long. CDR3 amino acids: CASYLSRDNYGYTF. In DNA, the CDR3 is TGTGCCAGCTATTTGTCGAGGGATAACTATGGCTACACCTTC.

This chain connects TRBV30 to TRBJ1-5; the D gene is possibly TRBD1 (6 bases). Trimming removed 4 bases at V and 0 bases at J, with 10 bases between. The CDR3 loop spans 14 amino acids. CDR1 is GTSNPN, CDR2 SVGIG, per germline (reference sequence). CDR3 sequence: CAWKSDSSNQPQHF. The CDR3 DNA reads TGTGCCTGGAAATCGGACAGTAGCAATCAGCCCCAGCATTTT. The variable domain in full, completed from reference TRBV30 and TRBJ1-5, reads SQTIHQWPATLVQPVGSPLSLECTVEGTSNPNLYWYRQAAGRGLQLLFYSVGIGQISSEVPQNLSASRPQDRQFILSSKKLLLSDSGFYLCAWKSDSSNQPQHFGDGTRLSIL.

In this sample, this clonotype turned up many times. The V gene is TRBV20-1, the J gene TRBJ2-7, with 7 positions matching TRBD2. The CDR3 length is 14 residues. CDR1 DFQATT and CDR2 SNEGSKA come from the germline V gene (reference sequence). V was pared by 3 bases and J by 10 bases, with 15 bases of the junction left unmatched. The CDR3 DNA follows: TGCAGTGCTAGGGAGCCGGGACTATATTCCTACCAGTACTTC. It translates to CSAREPGLYSYQYF.

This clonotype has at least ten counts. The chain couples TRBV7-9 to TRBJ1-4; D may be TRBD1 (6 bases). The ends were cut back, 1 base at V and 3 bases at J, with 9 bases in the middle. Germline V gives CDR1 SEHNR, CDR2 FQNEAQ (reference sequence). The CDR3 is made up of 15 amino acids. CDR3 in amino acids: CASSLDEGANEKLFF. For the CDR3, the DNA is TGTGCCAGCAGCTTAGATGAGGGGGCTAATGAAAAACTGTTTTTT.

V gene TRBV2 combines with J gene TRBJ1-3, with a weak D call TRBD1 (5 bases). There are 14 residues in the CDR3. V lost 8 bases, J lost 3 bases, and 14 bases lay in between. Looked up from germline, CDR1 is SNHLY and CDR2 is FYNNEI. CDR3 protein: CASGGGSLGNTIYF. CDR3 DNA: TGTGCCAGCGGGGGGGGATCTCTTGGAAACACCATATATTTT.

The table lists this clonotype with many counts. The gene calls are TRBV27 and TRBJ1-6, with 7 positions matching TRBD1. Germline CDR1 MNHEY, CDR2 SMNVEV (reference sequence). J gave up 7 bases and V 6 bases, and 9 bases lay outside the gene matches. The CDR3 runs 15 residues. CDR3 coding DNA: TGTGCCAGCAGCCCGCGGGGACAGTCCAATTCACCCCTCCACTTT. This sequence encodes CASSPRGQSNSPLHF.

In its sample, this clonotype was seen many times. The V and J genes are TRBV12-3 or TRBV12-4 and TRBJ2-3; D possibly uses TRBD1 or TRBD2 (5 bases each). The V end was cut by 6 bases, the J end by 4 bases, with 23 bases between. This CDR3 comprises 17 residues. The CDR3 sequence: CASSRPGLGVRPDTQYF. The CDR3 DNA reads TGTGCCAGCAGCCGCCCCGGACTGGGGGTTAGACCAGATACGCAGTATTTT.

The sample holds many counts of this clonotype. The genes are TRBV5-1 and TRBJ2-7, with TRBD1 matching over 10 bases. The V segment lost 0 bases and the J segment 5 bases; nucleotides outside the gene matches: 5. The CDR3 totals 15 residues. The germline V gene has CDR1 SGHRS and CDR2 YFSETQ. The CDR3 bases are TGCGCCAGCAGCTTGGAGGGACAGGGGATTCACGAGCAGTACTTC. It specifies CASSLEGQGIHEQYF.

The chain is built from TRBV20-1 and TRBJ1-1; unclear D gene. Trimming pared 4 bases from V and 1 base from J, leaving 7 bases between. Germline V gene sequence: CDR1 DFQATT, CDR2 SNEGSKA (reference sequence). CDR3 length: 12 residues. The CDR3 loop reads CSAMRQNTEAFF. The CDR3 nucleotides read TGCAGTGCTATGAGGCAGAACACTGAAGCTTTCTTT.

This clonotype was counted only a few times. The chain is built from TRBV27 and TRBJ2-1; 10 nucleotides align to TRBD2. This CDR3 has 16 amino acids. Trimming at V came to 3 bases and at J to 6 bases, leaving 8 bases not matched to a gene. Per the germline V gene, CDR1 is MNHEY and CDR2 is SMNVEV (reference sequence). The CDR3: CASSFSLAGGRNEQFF. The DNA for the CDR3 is TGTGCCAGCAGTTTTTCTTTAGCGGGGGGTCGCAATGAGCAGTTCTTC.